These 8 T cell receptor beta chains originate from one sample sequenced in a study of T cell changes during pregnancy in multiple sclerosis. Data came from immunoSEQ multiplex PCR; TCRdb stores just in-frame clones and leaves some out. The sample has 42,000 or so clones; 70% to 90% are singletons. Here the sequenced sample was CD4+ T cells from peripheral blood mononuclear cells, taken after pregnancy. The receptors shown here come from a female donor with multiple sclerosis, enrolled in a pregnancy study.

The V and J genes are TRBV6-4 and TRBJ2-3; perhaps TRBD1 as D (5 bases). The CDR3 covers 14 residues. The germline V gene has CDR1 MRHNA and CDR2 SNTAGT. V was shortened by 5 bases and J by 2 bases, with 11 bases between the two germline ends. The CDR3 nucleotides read TGTGCCAGCAGTTTTGACAGCTTCACAGATACGCAGTATTTT. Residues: CASSFDSFTDTQYF.

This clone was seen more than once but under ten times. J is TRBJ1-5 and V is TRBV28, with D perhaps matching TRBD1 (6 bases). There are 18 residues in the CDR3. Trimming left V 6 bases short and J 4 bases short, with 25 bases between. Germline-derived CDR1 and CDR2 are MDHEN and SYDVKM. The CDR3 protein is CASSFAHRARLKNQPQHF. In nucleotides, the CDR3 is TGTGCCAGCAGCTTTGCCCACAGGGCCAGATTAAAGAATCAGCCCCAGCATTTT. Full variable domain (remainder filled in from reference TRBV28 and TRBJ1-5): DVKVTQSSRYLVKRTGEKVFLECVQDMDHENMFWYRQDPGLGLRLIYFSYDVKMKEKGDIPEGYSVSREKKERFSLILESASTNQTSMYLCASSFAHRARLKNQPQHFGDGTRLSIL.

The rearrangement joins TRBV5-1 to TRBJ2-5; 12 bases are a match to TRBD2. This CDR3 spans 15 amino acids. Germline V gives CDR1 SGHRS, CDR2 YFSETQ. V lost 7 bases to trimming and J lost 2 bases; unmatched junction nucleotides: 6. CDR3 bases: TGCGCCAGCTGCTCCGGACTAGCGGGGCAAGAGACCCAGTACTTC. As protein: CASCSGLAGQETQYF.

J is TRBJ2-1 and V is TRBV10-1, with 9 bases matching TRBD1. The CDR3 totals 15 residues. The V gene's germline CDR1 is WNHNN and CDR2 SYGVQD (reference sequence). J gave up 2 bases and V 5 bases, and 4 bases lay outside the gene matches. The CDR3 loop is CASSPGTGTYNEQFF. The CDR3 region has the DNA TGCGCCAGCAGTCCCGGGACAGGGACCTACAATGAGCAGTTCTTC.

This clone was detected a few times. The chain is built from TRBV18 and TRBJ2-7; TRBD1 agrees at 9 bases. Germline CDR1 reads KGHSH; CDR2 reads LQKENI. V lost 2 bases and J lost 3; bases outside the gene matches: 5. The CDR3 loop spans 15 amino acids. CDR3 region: CASSPGQGMVYEQYF. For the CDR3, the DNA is TGTGCCAGCTCACCAGGACAGGGGATGGTCTACGAGCAGTACTTC.

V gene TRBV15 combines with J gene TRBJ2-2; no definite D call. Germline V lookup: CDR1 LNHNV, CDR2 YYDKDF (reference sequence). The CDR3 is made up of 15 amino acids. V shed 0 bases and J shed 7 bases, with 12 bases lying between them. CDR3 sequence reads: CATSRDTGTGGELFF. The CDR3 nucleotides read TGTGCCACCAGCAGAGATACCGGTACGGGCGGGGAGCTGTTTTTT.

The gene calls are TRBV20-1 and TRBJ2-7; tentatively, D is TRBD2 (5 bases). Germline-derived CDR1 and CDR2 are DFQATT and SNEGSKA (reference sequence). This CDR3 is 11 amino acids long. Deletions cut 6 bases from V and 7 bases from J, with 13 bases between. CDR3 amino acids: CSATTRREQYF. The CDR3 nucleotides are TGCAGTGCCACGACCCGGAGGGAGCAGTACTTC.

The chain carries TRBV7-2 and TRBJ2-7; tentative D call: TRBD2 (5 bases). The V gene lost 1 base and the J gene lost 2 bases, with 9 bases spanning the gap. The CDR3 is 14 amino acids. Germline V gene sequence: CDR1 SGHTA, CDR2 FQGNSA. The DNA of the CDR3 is TGTGCCAGCAGCTTAGTGGCTAGCACCTACGAGCAGTACTTC. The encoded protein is CASSLVASTYEQYF.